These 2 T cell receptor beta chains originate from one sample sequenced in a study of graft-versus-host responses after intestinal transplantation. Sequenced by immunoSEQ multiplex PCR; TCRdb stores in-frame clones only, minus some. The sample carries some 70,000 clones, roughly 92% recorded once. Sequenced here: bone marrow, sampled 700 to 850 days after intestinal transplantation. Source of these receptors: a human patient who received an intestinal transplant, so some T cells may come from the graft donor.

The rearrangement joins TRBV19 to TRBJ2-2; TRBD1 aligns across 7 bases. After removal of 6 bases from V and 8 bases from J, the junction contained 9 bases not matched to a gene. Looked up from germline, CDR1 is LNHDA and CDR2 is SQIVND (reference sequence). This CDR3 has 14 residues. The CDR3 region is CASRENRGLGELFF. In DNA form, the CDR3 reads TGTGCCAGTAGGGAAAACAGGGGTTTGGGGGAGCTGTTTTTT.

The chain joins TRBV10-3 to TRBJ2-5; TRBD2 might be the D (5 bases). Trimming cost V 6 bases and J 4 bases, with 12 bases left between them. Germline V gene sequence: CDR1 ENHRY, CDR2 SYGVKD. The CDR3 loop spans 13 amino acids. Here the CDR3 DNA reads TGTGCCATCAGGGAAGTAGCGAGAGAGACCCAGTACTTC. Its translation: CAIREVARETQYF.